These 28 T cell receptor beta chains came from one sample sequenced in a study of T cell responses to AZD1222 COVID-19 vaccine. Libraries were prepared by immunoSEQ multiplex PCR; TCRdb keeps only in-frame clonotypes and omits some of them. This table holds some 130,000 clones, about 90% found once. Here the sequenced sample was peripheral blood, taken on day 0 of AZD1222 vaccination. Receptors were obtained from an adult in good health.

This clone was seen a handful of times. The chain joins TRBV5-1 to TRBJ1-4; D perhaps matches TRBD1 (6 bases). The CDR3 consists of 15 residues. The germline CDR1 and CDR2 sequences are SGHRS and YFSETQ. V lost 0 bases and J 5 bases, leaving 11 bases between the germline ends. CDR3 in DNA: TGCGCCAGCAGCTTGGGGTGGGGGCTGAATGAAAAACTGTTTTTT. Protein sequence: CASSLGWGLNEKLFF.

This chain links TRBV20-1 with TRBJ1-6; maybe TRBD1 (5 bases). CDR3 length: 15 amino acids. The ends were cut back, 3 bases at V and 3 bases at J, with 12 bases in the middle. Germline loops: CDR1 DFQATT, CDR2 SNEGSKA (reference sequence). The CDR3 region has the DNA TGCAGTGCTAGTTTCCCTAGGGGCTATAATTCACCCCTCCACTTT. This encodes CSASFPRGYNSPLHF.

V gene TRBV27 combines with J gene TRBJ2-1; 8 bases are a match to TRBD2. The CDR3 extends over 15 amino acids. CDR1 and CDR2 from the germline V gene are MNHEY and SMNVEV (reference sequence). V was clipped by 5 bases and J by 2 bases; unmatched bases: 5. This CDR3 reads CASSPTSGAYNEQFF. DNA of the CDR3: TGTGCCAGCAGTCCTACTAGCGGTGCCTACAATGAGCAGTTCTTC.

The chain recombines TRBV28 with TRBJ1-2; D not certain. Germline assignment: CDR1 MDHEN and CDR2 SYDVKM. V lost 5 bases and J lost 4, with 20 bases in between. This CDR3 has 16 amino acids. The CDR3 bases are TGTGCCAGCAGTCAGCCGAAAGCTCAGCGTTTCTATGGCTACACCTTC. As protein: CASSQPKAQRFYGYTF.

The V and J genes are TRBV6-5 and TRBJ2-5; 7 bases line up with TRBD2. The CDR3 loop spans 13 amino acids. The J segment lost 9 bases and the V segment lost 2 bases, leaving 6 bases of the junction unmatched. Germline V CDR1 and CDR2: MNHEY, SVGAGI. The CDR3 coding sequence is TGTGCCAGCAGTTACGGGGGGGAGACGGCCCAGTACTTC. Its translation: CASSYGGETAQYF.

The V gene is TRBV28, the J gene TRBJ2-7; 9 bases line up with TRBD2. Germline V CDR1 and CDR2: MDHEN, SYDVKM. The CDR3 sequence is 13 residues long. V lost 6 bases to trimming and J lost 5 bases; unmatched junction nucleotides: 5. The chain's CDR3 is CASRGTSYDEQYF. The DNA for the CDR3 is TGTGCCAGCAGGGGGACTAGCTATGACGAGCAGTACTTC.

The CDR3: CASSPFTEATTGELFF. The CDR3 region has the DNA TGTGCCAGCTCACCATTCACGGAGGCGACTACCGGGGAGCTGTTTTTT. V gene TRBV18 combines with J gene TRBJ2-2; TRBD2 is a possible D gene (5 bases). The germline V gene encodes CDR1 KGHSH and CDR2 LQKENI. CDR3 size: 16 residues. Trimming took 2 bases from V and 5 from J, leaving 15 bases between them.

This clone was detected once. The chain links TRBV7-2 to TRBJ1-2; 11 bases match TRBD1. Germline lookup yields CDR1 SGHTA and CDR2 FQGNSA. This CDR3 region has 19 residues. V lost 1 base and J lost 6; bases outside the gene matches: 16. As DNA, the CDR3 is TGTGCCAGCAGCTTAGGGCGACAGTCGCTCGGACAGGGGGCACATGGCTACACCTTC. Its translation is CASSLGRQSLGQGAHGYTF.

CDR3 sequence (DNA): TGTGCCACCAGCAGTGGGGGAGGGATTAGAGAGACCCAGTACTTC. Its protein product is CATSSGGGIRETQYF. The gene calls are TRBV15 and TRBJ2-5, with 7 bases lining up with TRBD2. The CDR3 is 15 residues long. J was trimmed by 4 bases and V by 3 bases; bases with no gene match: 8. Germline CDR1 and CDR2: LNHNV and YYDKDF (reference sequence).

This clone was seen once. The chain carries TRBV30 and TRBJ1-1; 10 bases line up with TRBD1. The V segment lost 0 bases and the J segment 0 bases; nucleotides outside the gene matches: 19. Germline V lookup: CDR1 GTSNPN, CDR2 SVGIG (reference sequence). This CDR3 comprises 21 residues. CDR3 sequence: CAWSVRLIRQGAEWVNTEAFF. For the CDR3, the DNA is TGTGCCTGGAGTGTACGACTCATTAGACAGGGGGCGGAATGGGTGAACACTGAAGCTTTCTTT.

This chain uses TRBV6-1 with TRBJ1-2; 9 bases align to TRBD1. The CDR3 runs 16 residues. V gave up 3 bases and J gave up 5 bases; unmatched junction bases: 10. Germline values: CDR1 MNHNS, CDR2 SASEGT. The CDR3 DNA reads TGTGCCAGCAGTGAGGGTAGGGACAGGGTGTTATATGGCTACACCTTC. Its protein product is CASSEGRDRVLYGYTF.

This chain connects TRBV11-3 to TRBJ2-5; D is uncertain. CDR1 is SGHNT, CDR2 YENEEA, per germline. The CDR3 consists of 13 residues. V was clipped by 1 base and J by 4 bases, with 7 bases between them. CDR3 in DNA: TGTGCCAGCAGCTTAGTGCTGGGAGAGACCCAGTACTTC. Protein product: CASSLVLGETQYF.

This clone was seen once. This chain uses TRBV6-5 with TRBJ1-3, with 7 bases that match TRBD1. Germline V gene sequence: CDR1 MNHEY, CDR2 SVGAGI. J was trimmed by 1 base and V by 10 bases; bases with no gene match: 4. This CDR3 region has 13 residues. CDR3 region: CATSTGSGNTIYF. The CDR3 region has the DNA TGTGCCACATCGACAGGGTCTGGAAACACCATATATTTT.

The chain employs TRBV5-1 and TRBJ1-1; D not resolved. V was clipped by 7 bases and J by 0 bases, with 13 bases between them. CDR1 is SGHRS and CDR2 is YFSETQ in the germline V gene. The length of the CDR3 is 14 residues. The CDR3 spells CASARMALNTEAFF. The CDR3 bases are TGCGCCAGCGCTAGGATGGCTTTGAACACTGAAGCTTTCTTT.

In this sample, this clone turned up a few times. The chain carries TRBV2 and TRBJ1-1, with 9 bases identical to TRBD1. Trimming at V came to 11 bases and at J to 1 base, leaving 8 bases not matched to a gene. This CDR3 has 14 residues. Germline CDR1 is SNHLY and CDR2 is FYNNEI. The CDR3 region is CAQREDRGNTEAFF. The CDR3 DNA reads TGTGCCCAAAGGGAGGACAGGGGGAACACTGAAGCTTTCTTT.

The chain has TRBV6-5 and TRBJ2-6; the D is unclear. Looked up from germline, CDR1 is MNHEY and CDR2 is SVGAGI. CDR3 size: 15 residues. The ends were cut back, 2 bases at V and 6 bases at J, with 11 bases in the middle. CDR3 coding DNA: TGTGCCAGCAGTTACGACCGGGTATTGGCCAACGTCCTGACTTTC. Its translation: CASSYDRVLANVLTF.

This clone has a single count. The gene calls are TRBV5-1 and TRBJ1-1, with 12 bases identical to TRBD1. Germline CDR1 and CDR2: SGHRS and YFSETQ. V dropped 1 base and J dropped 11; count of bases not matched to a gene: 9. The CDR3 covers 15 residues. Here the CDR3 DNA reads TGCGCCAGCAGCTTGAAGGGACAGGGGGCAAATAAGGCTTTCTTT. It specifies CASSLKGQGANKAFF.

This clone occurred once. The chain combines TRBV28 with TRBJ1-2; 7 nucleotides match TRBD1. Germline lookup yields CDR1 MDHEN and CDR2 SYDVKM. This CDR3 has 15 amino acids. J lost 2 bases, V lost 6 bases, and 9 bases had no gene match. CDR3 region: CASSPTATGNYGYTF. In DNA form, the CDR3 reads TGTGCCAGCAGCCCGACGGCGACAGGGAACTATGGCTACACCTTC.

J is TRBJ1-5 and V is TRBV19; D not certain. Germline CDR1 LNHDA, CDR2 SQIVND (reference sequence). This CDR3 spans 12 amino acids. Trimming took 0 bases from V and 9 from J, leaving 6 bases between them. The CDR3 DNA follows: TGTGCCAGTAGTATAGACGAGGGGCCCCAGCATTTT. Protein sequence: CASSIDEGPQHF.

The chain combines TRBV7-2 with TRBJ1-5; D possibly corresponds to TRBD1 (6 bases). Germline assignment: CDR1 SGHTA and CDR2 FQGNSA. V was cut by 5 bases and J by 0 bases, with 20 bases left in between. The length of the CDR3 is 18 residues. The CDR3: CASSLDDRTAHSNQPQHF. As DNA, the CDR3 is TGTGCCAGCAGCCTTGATGATAGGACAGCACATAGCAATCAGCCCCAGCATTTT.

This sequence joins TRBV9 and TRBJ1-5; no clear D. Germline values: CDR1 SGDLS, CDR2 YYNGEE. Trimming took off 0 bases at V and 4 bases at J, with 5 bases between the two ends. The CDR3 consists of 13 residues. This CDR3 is CASSVAGNQPQHF. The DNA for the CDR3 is TGTGCCAGCAGCGTAGCGGGGAATCAGCCCCAGCATTTT.

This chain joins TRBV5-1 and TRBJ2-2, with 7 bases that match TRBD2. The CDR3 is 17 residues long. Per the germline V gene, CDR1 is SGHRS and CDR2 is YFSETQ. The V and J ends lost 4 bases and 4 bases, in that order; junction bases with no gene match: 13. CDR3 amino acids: CASSPGADGRFTGELFF. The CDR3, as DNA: TGCGCCAGCAGCCCCGGGGCGGACGGGAGGTTCACCGGGGAGCTGTTTTTT.

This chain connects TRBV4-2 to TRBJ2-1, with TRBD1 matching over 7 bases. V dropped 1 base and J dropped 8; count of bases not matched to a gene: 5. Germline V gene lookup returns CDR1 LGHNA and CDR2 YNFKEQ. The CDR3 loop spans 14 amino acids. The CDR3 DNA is TGTGCCAGCAGCCAAGGACAGGGCTCGGATGAGCAGTTCTTC. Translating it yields CASSQGQGSDEQFF.

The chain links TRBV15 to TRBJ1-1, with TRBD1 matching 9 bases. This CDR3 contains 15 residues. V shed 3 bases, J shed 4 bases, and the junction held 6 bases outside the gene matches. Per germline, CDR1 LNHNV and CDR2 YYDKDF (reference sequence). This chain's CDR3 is CATSSRTGASTEAFF. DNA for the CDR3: TGTGCCACCAGCAGCCGGACAGGGGCGAGCACTGAAGCTTTCTTT.

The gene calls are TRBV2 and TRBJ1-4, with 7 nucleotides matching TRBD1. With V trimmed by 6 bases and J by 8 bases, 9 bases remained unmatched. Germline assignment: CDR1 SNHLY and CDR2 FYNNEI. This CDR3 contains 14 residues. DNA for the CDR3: TGTGCCAGCAGAATCCAGGGGGTGTGGGAAAAACTGTTTTTT. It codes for CASRIQGVWEKLFF.

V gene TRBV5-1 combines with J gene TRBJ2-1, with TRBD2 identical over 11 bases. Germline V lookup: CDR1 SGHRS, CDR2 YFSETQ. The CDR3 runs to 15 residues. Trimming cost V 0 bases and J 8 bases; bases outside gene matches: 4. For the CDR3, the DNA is TGCGCCAGCAGCTTGGGGGCTAGCGGGAGGTATGAGCAGTTCTTC. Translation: CASSLGASGRYEQFF.

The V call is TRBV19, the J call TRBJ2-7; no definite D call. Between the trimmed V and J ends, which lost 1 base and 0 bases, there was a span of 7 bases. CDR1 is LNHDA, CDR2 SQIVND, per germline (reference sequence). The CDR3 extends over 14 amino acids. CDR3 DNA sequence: TGTGCCAGTAGTATAGTCGGAAACTCCTACGAGCAGTACTTC. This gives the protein CASSIVGNSYEQYF.

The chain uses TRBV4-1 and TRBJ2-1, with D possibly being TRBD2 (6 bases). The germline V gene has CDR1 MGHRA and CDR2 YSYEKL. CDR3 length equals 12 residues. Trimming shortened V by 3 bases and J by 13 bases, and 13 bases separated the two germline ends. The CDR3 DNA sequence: TGCGCCAGCAGCCAGGAGGGGCTGACTCAGTTCTTC. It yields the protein CASSQEGLTQFF.